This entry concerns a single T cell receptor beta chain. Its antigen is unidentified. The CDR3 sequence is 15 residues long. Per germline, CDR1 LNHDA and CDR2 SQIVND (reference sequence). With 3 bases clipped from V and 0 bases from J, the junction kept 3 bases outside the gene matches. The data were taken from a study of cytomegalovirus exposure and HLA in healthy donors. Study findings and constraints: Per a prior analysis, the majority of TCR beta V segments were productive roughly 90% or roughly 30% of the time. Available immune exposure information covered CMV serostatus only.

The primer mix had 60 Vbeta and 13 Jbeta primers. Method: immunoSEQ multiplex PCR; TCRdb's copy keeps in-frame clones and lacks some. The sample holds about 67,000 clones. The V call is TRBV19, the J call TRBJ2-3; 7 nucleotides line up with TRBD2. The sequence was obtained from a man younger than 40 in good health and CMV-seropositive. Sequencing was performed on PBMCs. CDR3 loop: CASSMGTTSTDTQYF. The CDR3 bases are TGTGCCAGTAGTATGGGGACTACTAGCACAGATACGCAGTATTTT.